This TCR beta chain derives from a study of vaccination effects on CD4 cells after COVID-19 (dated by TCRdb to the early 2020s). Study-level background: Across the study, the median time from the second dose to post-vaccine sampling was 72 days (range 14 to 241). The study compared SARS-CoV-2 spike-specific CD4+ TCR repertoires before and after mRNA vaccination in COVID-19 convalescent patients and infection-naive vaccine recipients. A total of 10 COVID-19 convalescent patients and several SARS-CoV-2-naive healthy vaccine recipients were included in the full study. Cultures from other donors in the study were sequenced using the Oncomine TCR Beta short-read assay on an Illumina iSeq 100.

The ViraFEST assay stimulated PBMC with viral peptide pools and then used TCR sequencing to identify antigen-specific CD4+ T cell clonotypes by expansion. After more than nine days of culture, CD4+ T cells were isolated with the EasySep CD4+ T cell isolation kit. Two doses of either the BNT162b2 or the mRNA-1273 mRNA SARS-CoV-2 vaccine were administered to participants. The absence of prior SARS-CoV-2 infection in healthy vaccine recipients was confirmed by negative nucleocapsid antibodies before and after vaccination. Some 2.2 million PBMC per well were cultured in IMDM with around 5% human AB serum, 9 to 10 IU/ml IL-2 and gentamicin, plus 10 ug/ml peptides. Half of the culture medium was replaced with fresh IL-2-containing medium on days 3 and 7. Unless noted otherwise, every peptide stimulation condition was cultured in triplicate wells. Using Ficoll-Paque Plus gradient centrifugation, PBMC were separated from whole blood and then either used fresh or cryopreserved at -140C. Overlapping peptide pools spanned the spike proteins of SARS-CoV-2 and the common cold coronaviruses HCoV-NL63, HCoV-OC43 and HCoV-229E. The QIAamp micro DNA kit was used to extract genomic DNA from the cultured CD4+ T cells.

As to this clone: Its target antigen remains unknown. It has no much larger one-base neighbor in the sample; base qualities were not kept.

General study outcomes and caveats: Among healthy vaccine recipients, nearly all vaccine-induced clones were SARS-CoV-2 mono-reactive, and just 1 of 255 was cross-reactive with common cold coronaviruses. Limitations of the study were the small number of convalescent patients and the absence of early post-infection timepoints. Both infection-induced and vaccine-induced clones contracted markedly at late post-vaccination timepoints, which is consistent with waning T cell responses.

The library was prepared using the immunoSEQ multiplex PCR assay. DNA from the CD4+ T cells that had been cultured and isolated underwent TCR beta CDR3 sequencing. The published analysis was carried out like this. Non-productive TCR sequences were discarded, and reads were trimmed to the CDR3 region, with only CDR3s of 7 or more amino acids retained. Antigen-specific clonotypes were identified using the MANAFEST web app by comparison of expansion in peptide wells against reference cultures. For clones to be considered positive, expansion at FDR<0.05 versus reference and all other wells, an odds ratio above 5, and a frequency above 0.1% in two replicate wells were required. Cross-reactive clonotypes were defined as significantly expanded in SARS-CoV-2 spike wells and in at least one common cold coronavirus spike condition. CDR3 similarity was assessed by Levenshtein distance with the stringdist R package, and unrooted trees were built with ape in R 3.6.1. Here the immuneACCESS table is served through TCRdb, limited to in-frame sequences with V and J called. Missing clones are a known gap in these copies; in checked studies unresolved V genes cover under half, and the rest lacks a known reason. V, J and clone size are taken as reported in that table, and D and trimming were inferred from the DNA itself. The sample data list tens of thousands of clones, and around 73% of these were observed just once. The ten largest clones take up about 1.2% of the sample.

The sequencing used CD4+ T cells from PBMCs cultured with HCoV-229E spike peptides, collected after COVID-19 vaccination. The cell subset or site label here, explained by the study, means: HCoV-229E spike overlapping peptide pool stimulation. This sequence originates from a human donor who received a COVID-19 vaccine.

The CDR3 sequence is CASRMSTNEKLFF. The sequence in DNA is TGTGCCAGCCGTATGTCGACTAATGAAAAACTGTTTTTT. The chain was built from TRBV19 and TRBJ1-4, with an unclear D gene assignment. The trim is 9 bases for V and 2 bases for J, with a gap of 10 bases between the germline ends. The cysteine opens and the phenylalanine closes a CDR3 of 13 amino acids. The entry retains the CDR3 DNA only, 39 bases that are in frame from base 1. Sequences LNHDA (CDR1) and SQIVND (CDR2) are obtained from the germline V gene (reference sequence).